The clone carrying this T cell receptor (beta chain) is labeled medium-sized based on frequency. Antigen unknown. The CDR3 runs 16 residues. The V gene's germline CDR1 is SEHNR and CDR2 FQNEAQ (reference sequence). The TRB libraries of cDNA were built by UMI-labeled 5' RACE. TCRdb re-called the 5' RACE reads and gives one entry per CDR3 protein, without DNA. This table lists some 4,000 distinct CDR3 sequences. This entry belongs to a study of CXCR3-negative and CXCR3-positive naive CD8 T cells. General study findings and limits: Upon cryopreservation, CXCR3 expression partially decreased, and most assays used fresh PBMCs.

The chain has TRBV7-9 and TRBJ1-1; without DNA, the TCRdb call of TRBD1 cannot be checked. Source material: naive CXCR3- CD8+ T cells from blood. The subset: CD45RO-CCR7+CD27+CD95- naive CD8+ T cells lacking CXCR3 (TNR3-). The TCR was taken from a human donor in good health. Some clones in this sample may be carry-over from other donors' samples. The CDR3 protein is CASSSGTPVMNTEAFF. The full variable domain, rest sourced from reference TRBV7-9 and TRBJ1-1, is DTGVSQNPRHKITKRGQNVTFRCDPISEHNRLYWYRQTLGQGPEFLTYFQNEAQLEKSRLLSDRFSAERPKGSFSTLEIQRTEQGDSAMYLCASSSGTPVMNTEAFFGQGTRLTVV.